One T cell receptor (beta chain) is described in this entry. Its antigen remains unknown. The data stem from a study of cytomegalovirus exposure and HLA in healthy donors. Overall study context: Researchers found that 81% of some 400 genotyped donors fell within the Caucasian-associated ancestry cluster. Broader study findings: The authors judged a highly shared variant cluster likely a sequencing artifact. Analyses of presence and absence presupposed an approximately uniform sequencing depth across donors. By HLA locus, TCR association rates varied in a later analysis, with DRB1 showing the most and HLA-C the fewest.

Trimming removed 0 bases from V and 8 bases from J; junction bases left unmatched: 10. Germline V gives CDR1 SGHRS, CDR2 YFSETQ. The CDR3 has 15 residues. Primers included in the PCR were 60 Vbeta and 13 Jbeta primers. The repertoire was sequenced with immunoSEQ multiplex PCR; TCRdb's copy has only in-frame clones and lacks some. This sample yields roughly 170,000 clones, of which roughly four fifths are seen a single time; approximately 2.4% belongs to the top ten. The sample comprised PBMCs. The TCR comes from a female donor in good health and CMV-seronegative. This rearrangement joins TRBV5-1 to TRBJ1-2, with 7 bases aligning to TRBD1. The chain's CDR3 is CASSLAGTGARGYTF. CDR3 bases: TGCGCCAGCAGCTTGGCCGGAACAGGGGCGCGAGGCTACACCTTC.